Below, 6 T cell receptor beta chains from the same sample are listed, as sequenced in a study of beta chain features in type 1 diabetes. Study-wide points: In all four CD4+ subsets, TCRB CDR3 length was significantly, moderately reduced in type 1 diabetes.

No cognate antigen is known for these TCRs. Of the isolated RNA, all was reverse transcribed, and so the sequenced material was expressed TCRB transcripts. The protocol was immunoSEQ multiplex PCR, while the TCRdb copy is restricted to in-frame clones and leaves out a portion. The sample includes some 130,000 clones, 7% to 10% of them seen just once. Sequencing used central memory CD4+ T cells from blood. These receptors were obtained from a man aged 25-45 years with type 1 diabetes.

The V and J genes are TRBV6-4 and TRBJ1-2; 8 nucleotides align to TRBD1. The CDR3 is made up of 13 amino acids. CDR1 is MRHNA, CDR2 SNTAGT, per germline. V was clipped by 6 bases and J by 4 bases; unmatched bases: 4. The CDR3 DNA follows: TGTGCCAGCAGCCTGACAGGGGCCTATGGCTACACCTTC. Its protein product is CASSLTGAYGYTF.

This clone was detected a few times. This chain connects TRBV30 to TRBJ1-5; D ambiguous. Trimming left V 0 bases short and J 1 base short, with 7 bases between. This CDR3 region has 14 residues. Germline V gene data show CDR1 as GTSNPN and CDR2 as SVGIG (reference sequence). The CDR3 is CAWSVEGSNQPQHF. The CDR3 nucleotides read TGTGCCTGGAGTGTGGAGGGAAGCAATCAGCCCCAGCATTTT.

J is TRBJ2-7 and V is TRBV15; tentative D call: TRBD2 (5 bases). Germline values: CDR1 LNHNV, CDR2 YYDKDF (reference sequence). The CDR3 has 14 residues. Trimming pared 0 bases from V and 6 bases from J, leaving 12 bases between. Here the CDR3 reads CATSRDQKGVEQYF. CDR3 nucleotides: TGTGCCACCAGCAGAGATCAGAAGGGAGTCGAGCAGTACTTC.

CDR3 in amino acids: CASSSPLASTGELFF. The CDR3 DNA follows: TGTGCCAGCAGCTCTCCGCTTGCGAGCACCGGGGAGCTGTTTTTT. The J gene is TRBJ2-2, the V gene TRBV7-9; no definite D call. The ends were cut back, 4 bases at V and 4 bases at J, with 13 bases in the middle. This CDR3 has 15 residues. In germline, CDR1 is SEHNR, CDR2 FQNEAQ (reference sequence).

The chain combines TRBV5-1 with TRBJ1-4; no definite D call. V shed 2 bases and J shed 0 bases, with 5 bases lying between them. Germline-derived CDR1 and CDR2 are SGHRS and YFSETQ. The CDR3 spans 14 residues. The CDR3 is CASSLDSTNEKLFF. In DNA, the CDR3 is TGCGCCAGCAGCTTAGACTCAACTAATGAAAAACTGTTTTTT.

A few counts support this clone. The chain carries TRBV9 and TRBJ2-2, with D unclear. This CDR3 is 13 amino acids long. The V and J ends lost 1 base and 7 bases respectively, with 8 bases between them. From germline, CDR1 is SGDLS and CDR2 YYNGEE. CDR3 DNA: TGTGCCAGCAGCGTAAACCTCGGCGGGGAGCTGTTTTTT. Translated, it gives CASSVNLGGELFF.